Listed here are 22 T cell receptor beta chains from one sample, sequenced in a study of metastatic and nonmetastatic thyroid tumors. Patients had received no treatment of any kind before thyroid surgery. TCRdb re-analyzed the PCR reads through MiXCR. The sample includes tens of thousands of clones, about a sixth seen only once; the top ten take 4.7%. Sequences were obtained from blood. The receptors stem from a female donor with papillary thyroid cancer or a benign thyroid nodule (not recorded which). Some clones in this sample may be carry-over from other donors' samples.

In its sample, this clone was seen many times. The CDR3 coding sequence is TGTGCCAGCAGTGAGTGGCCAGCCCAAGACAGGAATGAGCAGTTCTTC. This encodes CASSEWPAQDRNEQFF. This chain connects TRBV25-1 to TRBJ2-1; weak D call: TRBD1 (6 bases). Germline V gives CDR1 MGHDK, CDR2 SYGVNS. With 3 bases removed from V and 7 bases from J, the gap between germline ends came to 19 bases. CDR3 length: 16 residues.

This clone was recorded at least ten times. CDR3 bases: TGTGCCAGCAGCCCACTCCCGGGGCGAGGGACCGGGGAGCTGTTTTTT. Residues: CASSPLPGRGTGELFF. The V and J genes are TRBV11-1 and TRBJ2-2; D might be TRBD1 or TRBD2, each matching 5 bases. In germline, CDR1 is SGHAT, CDR2 FQDESV (reference sequence). The ends were cut back, 5 bases at V and 5 bases at J, with 18 bases in the middle. CDR3 length: 16 residues.

Notes on this clone: The CDR3 does not close with the conserved phenylalanine or tryptophan, likely indicating a read error. The sample carries other DNA sequences with the same CDR3. The chain uses TRBV28 and TRBJ1-5; D ambiguous. Trimming left V 3 bases short and J 5 bases short, with 8 bases between. Per the germline V gene, CDR1 is MDHEN and CDR2 is SYDVKM. The CDR3 contains 13 residues. CDR3 DNA: TGTGCCAGCAGTTTGAGTGGCGATCAGCCCCAGCATCTT. Its translation is CASSLSGDQPQHL.

The chain uses TRBV7-2 and TRBJ2-7; 10 nucleotides match TRBD1. The CDR3 runs to 14 residues. V was clipped by 5 bases and J by 6 bases; unmatched bases: 7. Per germline, CDR1 SGHTA and CDR2 FQGNSA. CDR3 loop: CASSERQGASEQYF. DNA of the CDR3: TGTGCCAGCAGCGAGAGACAGGGGGCAAGCGAGCAGTACTTC.

This clone has ten or more counts. The gene calls are TRBV6-1 and TRBJ2-5; TRBD2 agrees at 16 bases. The junction had 7 bases not matched to a gene; V was cut back by 4 bases and J by 5 bases. CDR1 and CDR2 (germline): MNHNS, SASEGT. This CDR3 spans 17 amino acids. The CDR3 DNA sequence: TGTGCCAGCAGTGTGGGGACTAGCGGGGGGGCAAGGGAGACCCAGTACTTC. Translated, it gives CASSVGTSGGARETQYF.

By sample fraction, this clone is medium-sized. DNA of the CDR3: TGTGCCAGCAGAACCGCGCCGAACACTGAAGCTTTCTTT. Its protein product is CASRTAPNTEAFF. The chain has TRBV6-1 and TRBJ1-1; D is uncertain. Trimming pared 6 bases from V and 1 base from J, leaving 9 bases between. CDR1 MNHNS and CDR2 SASEGT come from the germline V gene. This CDR3 region has 13 residues.

This clone is medium-sized by share. This sequence joins TRBV28 and TRBJ2-7; D gene unclear. The length of the CDR3 is 15 residues. Trimming took 0 bases from V and 4 from J, leaving 13 bases between them. Germline values: CDR1 MDHEN, CDR2 SYDVKM. CDR3 in DNA: TGTGCCAGCAGTTTATGGGATCCGGTTAGGTACGAGCAGTACTTC. Protein: CASSLWDPVRYEQYF.

This clone has a count of ten or more. The chain has TRBV3-1 and TRBJ2-1; 10 bases match TRBD2. V lost 4 bases, J lost 6 bases, and 6 bases stayed unmatched. This CDR3 comprises 15 residues. Germline V gives CDR1 LGHDT, CDR2 YNNKEL (reference sequence). The CDR3, as DNA: TGTGCCAGCAGCCCGTCGGGACTAGCGTTCAATGAGCAGTTCTTC. This codes for CASSPSGLAFNEQFF.

This clone was counted ten times or more. The chain employs TRBV5-1 and TRBJ2-3, with a weak D call TRBD2 (5 bases). Trimming stripped 8 bases from V and 1 base from J, with 11 bases between. The CDR3 is made up of 13 amino acids. The germline V gene has CDR1 SGHRS and CDR2 YFSETQ. CDR3 DNA sequence: TGCGCCAGTGGACTCCGCCGCACAGATACGCAGTATTTT. Translation gives CASGLRRTDTQYF.

This clone was picked up a small number of times. One base away lies a much larger clone, so this may be a sequencing read error. The chain links TRBV6-5 to TRBJ1-5, with D hard to call. This CDR3 is 14 amino acids long. V was pared by 4 bases and J by 4 bases, with 11 bases between. Looked up from germline, CDR1 is MNHEY and CDR2 is SVGAGI. CDR3 nucleotides: TGTGCCAGCAGTTTTATGGGAGAGAATCAGCCCCAGCATTTT. Translated: CASSFMGENQPQHF.

This clone has a count of ten or more. This sequence joins TRBV7-2 and TRBJ1-6; D unresolved. CDR3 length: 16 amino acids. V lost 4 bases and J lost 10, with 20 bases in between. Germline loops: CDR1 SGHTA, CDR2 FQGNSA. The CDR3 here is CASSSDQPQLGSPLHF. In DNA form, the CDR3 reads TGTGCCAGCAGCTCTGACCAGCCCCAACTAGGATCACCCCTCCACTTT.

The chain links TRBV6-4 to TRBJ2-1, with D possibly being TRBD2 (6 bases). The germline V and J ends were trimmed by 4 bases and 10 bases, with 14 bases remaining between them. This CDR3 is 13 amino acids long. Germline values: CDR1 MRHNA, CDR2 SNTAGT. The chain's CDR3 is CASSASSEGEQFF. CDR3 coding DNA: TGTGCCAGCAGTGCCTCCTCGGAGGGGGAGCAGTTCTTC.

Remarks on this clone: A much larger clone differs from this one at a single base, so this may be a read error. This chain links TRBV6-1 with TRBJ2-2; 9 bases align to TRBD1. CDR3 length equals 13 residues. The trim removed 10 bases at V and 7 bases at J, leaving 7 bases unmatched. CDR1 and CDR2 (germline): MNHNS, SASEGT. The CDR3 DNA reads TGTGCCAACAGACAGGGGGTGAACGGGGAGCTGTTTTTT. Its protein is CANRQGVNGELFF.

With regard to this clone: A much larger clone sits a single nucleotide away, making a read error possible. The chain combines TRBV12-3 or TRBV12-4 with TRBJ1-6; D is undetermined. Trimming cost V 3 bases and J 2 bases, with 11 bases left between them. CDR3 size: 16 residues. DNA for the CDR3: TGTGCCAGCAGTTTTGTGGGATCCCCCTATAATTCACCCCTCCACTTT. Its translation is CASSFVGSPYNSPLHF.

This clone was seen ten or more times. CDR3: CASSLLGQGALDEQYF. CDR3 coding DNA: TGCGCCAGCAGCCTGTTGGGACAGGGGGCGCTTGACGAGCAGTACTTC. The gene calls are TRBV4-1 and TRBJ2-7, with 12 bases fitting TRBD1. The CDR3 loop spans 16 amino acids. Losses at the gene ends were 4 bases for V and 5 bases for J; bases not matched to a gene: 9. Germline V gene lookup returns CDR1 MGHRA and CDR2 YSYEKL.

At least ten counts were recorded for this clone. DNA for the CDR3: TGTGCCAGCAGACAAGGGGTAGCCGGCGCTGAGACCCAGTACTTC. This sequence encodes CASRQGVAGAETQYF. The chain couples TRBV6-1 to TRBJ2-5; weak D call: TRBD1 (5 bases). The CDR3 has 15 amino acids. CDR1 is MNHNS, CDR2 SASEGT, per germline. V dropped 6 bases and J dropped 5 bases, with 19 bases sitting between them.

This clone was counted between two and nine times. Here the CDR3 reads CASRDNRGNEQFF. CDR3 sequence (DNA): TGTGCCAGTAGAGACAACAGGGGGAATGAGCAGTTCTTC. V is TRBV19 and J is TRBJ2-1; 8 bases are a match to TRBD1. Germline V gene data show CDR1 as LNHDA and CDR2 as SQIVND (reference sequence). Unmatched junction bases numbered 5, after V lost 6 bases and J lost 7 bases. The length of the CDR3 is 13 residues.

This clone appeared a single time. The chain couples TRBV20-1 to TRBJ2-7; TRBD1 agrees at 9 bases. CDR3 size: 16 residues. The J segment lost 2 bases and the V segment lost 3 bases, leaving 11 bases of the junction unmatched. Germline values: CDR1 DFQATT, CDR2 SNEGSKA (reference sequence). CDR3 region: CSARSDRGGNPYEQYF. DNA of the CDR3: TGCAGTGCTAGGTCGGACAGGGGAGGAAACCCCTACGAGCAGTACTTC.

This clone was found a few times. The junction departs from the called germline gene at one end, perhaps through a read error. The V and J genes are TRBV25-1 and TRBJ1-2; D is ambiguous. Germline values: CDR1 MGHDK, CDR2 SYGVNS. This CDR3 is 13 amino acids long. The CDR3 loop reads CAGSENRQVGYTF. In DNA, the CDR3 is TGTGCCGGCAGTGAAAATCGGCAGGTTGGCTACACCTTC.

In this sample, this clone turned up many times. V is TRBV19 and J is TRBJ2-5, with TRBD1 matching over 8 bases. CDR3 size: 14 residues. The J segment lost 5 bases and the V segment lost 2 bases, leaving 4 bases of the junction unmatched. The germline gives CDR1 LNHDA, CDR2 SQIVND (reference sequence). CDR3 coding DNA: TGTGCCAGTAGTATAAGGTGGACAGGGGAGACCCAGTACTTC. Translated, it gives CASSIRWTGETQYF.

This clone has just a few counts. CDR3 nucleotide sequence: TGTGCCATTATTGGGACAGTGAACACCGGGGAGCTGTTTTTT. Amino acid sequence: CAIIGTVNTGELFF. The chain recombines TRBV10-3 with TRBJ2-2, with 7 bases identical to TRBD1. This CDR3 has 14 residues. V was pared by 9 bases and J by 1 base, with 5 bases of the junction left unmatched. Germline-derived CDR1 and CDR2 are ENHRY and SYGVKD.

This clone was observed at least ten times. The rearrangement joins TRBV4-1 to TRBJ1-4, with D tentatively TRBD1 (6 bases). Trimming took 4 bases from V and 5 from J, leaving 20 bases between them. The CDR3 has 17 residues. The germline V gene encodes CDR1 MGHRA and CDR2 YSYEKL. CDR3 in amino acids: CASSPLRAGAPNEKLFF. CDR3 coding DNA: TGCGCCAGCAGCCCCCTTAGGGCGGGGGCGCCGAATGAAAAACTGTTTTTT.